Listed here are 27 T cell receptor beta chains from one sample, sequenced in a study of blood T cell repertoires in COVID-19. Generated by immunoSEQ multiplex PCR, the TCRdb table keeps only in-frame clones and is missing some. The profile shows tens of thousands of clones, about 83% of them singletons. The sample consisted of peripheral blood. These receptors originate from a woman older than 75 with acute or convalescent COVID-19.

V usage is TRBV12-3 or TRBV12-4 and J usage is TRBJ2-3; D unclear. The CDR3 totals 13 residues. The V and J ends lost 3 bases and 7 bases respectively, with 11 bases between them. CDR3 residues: CASSLRLLNTQYF. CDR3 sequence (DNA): TGTGCCAGCAGTTTGCGGCTGCTGAATACGCAGTATTTT.

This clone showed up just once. The CDR3 region is CATSDFGTGTGEYNEQFF. CDR3 sequence (DNA): TGTGCCACCAGTGATTTCGGGACGGGGACAGGAGAATACAATGAGCAGTTCTTC. The rearrangement joins TRBV24-1 to TRBJ2-1, with TRBD1 matching over 8 bases. Germline V lookup: CDR1 KGHDR, CDR2 SFDVKD. Trimming removed 1 base from V and 4 bases from J; junction bases left unmatched: 11. This CDR3 region has 18 residues.

The chain's CDR3 is CASSSPLANSYNEQFF. Here the CDR3 DNA reads TGTGCCAGCAGTTCCCCTTTAGCGAACTCCTACAATGAGCAGTTCTTC. The chain employs TRBV6-2 or TRBV6-3 and TRBJ2-1; possible D gene TRBD2, 5 bases. The CDR3 consists of 16 residues. Germline CDR1 and CDR2: MNHEY and SVGEGT. V lost 4 bases, J lost 0 bases, and 13 bases lay in between.

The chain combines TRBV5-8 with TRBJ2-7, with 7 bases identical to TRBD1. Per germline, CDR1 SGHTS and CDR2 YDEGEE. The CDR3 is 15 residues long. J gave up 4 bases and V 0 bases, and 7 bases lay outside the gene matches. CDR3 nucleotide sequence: TGTGCCAGCAGCTTGGTCTGGGACAGAACTTACGAGCAGTACTTC. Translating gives CASSLVWDRTYEQYF.

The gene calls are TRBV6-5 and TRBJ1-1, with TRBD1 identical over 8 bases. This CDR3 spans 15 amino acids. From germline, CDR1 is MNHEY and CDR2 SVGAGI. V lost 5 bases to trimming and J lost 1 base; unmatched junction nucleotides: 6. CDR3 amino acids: CASSPLGTGNTEAFF. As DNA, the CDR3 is TGTGCCAGCAGTCCTCTGGGGACAGGGAACACTGAAGCTTTCTTT.

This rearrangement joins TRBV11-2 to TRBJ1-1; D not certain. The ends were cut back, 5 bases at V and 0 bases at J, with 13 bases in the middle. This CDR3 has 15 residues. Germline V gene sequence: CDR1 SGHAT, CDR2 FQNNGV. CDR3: CASSPRTAMNTEAFF. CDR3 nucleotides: TGTGCCAGCAGCCCCCGTACAGCCATGAACACTGAAGCTTTCTTT.

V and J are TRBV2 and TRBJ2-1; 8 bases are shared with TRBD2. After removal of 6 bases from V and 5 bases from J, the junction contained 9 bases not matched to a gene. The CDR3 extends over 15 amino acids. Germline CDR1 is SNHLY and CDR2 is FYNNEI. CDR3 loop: CASSKGTSGNNEQFF. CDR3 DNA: TGTGCCAGCAGCAAAGGTACTAGCGGAAACAATGAGCAGTTCTTC.

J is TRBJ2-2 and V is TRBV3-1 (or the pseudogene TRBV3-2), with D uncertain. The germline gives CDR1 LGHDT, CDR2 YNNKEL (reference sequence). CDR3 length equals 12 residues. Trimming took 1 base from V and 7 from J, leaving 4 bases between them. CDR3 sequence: CASSQAVGELFF. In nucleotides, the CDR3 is TGTGCCAGCAGCCAAGCGGTCGGGGAGCTGTTTTTT.

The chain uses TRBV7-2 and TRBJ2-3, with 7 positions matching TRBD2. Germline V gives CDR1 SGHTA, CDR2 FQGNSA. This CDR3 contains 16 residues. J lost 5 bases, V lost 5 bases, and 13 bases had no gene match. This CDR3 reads CASSPPGAGVEDTQYF. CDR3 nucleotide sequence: TGTGCCAGCAGCCCCCCTGGTGCGGGAGTGGAAGATACGCAGTATTTT.

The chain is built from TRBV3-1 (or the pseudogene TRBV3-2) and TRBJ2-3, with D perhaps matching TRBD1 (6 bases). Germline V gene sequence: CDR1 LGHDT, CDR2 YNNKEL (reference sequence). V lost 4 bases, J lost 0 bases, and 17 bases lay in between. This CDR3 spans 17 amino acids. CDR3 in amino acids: CASSRAYRDPSTDTQYF. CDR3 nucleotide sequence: TGTGCCAGCAGCCGAGCCTACAGGGACCCTAGCACAGATACGCAGTATTTT.

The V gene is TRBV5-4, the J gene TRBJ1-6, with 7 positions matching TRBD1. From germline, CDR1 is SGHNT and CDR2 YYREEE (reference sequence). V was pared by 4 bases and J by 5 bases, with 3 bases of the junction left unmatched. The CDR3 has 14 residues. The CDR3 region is CASSRDRNNSPLHF. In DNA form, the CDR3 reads TGTGCCAGCAGCCGGGACAGAAATAATTCACCCCTCCACTTT.

CDR3 DNA: TGTGCCAGCAGCCGGTACACTGAAGCTTTCTTT. Its translation: CASSRYTEAFF. This chain joins TRBV7-9 and TRBJ1-1; D is unresolved. The germline CDR1 and CDR2 sequences are SEHNR and FQNEAQ (reference sequence). The length of the CDR3 is 11 residues. Trimming stripped 5 bases from V and 3 bases from J, with 4 bases between.

The CDR3 DNA sequence: TGTGCCAGCAGCTTACTGGAGACCCAGTACTTC. Amino acid sequence: CASSLLETQYF. This chain uses TRBV11-3 with TRBJ2-5; D ambiguous. The ends were cut back, 2 bases at V and 5 bases at J, with 3 bases in the middle. The CDR3 extends over 11 amino acids. The V gene's germline CDR1 is SGHNT and CDR2 YENEEA. Looking up the rest from reference TRBV11-3 and TRBJ2-5 gives the full variable domain: EAGVVQSPRYKIIEKKQPVAFWCNPISGHNTLYWYLQNLGQGPELLIRYENEEAVDDSQLPKDRFSAERLKGVDSTLKIQPAELGDSAVYLCASSLLETQYFGPGTRLLVL.

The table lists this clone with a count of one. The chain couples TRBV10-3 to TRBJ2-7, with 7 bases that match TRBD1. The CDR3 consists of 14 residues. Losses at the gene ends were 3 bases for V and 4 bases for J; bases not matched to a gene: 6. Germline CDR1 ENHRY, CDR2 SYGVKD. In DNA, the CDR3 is TGTGCCATCAGTGAAGAAGGGGGCCCGTACGAGCAGTACTTC. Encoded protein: CAISEEGGPYEQYF.

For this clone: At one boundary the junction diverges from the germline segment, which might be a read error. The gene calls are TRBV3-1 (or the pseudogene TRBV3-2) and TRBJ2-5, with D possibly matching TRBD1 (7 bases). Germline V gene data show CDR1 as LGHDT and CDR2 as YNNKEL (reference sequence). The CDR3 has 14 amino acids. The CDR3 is CASRQEGAGETQYF. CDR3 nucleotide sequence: TGTGCCAGCCGCCAGGAGGGGGCCGGGGAGACCCAGTACTTC.

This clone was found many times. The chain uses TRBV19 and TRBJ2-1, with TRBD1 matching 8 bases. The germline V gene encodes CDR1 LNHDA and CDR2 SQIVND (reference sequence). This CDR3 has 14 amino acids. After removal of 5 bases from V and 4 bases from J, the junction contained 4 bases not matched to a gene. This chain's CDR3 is CASSRTGPYNEQFF. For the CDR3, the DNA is TGTGCCAGTAGTCGGACAGGGCCATACAATGAGCAGTTCTTC.

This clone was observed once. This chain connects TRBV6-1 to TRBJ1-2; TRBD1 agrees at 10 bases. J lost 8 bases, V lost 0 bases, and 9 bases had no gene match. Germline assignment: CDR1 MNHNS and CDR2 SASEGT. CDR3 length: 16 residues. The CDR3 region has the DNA TGTGCCAGCAGTGAAGCATATGGGACAGGGGTAAGGGGCTACACCTTC. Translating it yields CASSEAYGTGVRGYTF.

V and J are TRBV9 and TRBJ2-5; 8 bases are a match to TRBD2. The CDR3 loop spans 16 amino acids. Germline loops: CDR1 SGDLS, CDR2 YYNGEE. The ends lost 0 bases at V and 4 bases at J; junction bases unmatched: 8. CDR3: CASSVGGLAGIETQYF. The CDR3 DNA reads TGTGCCAGCAGCGTAGGTGGGTTAGCGGGAATAGAGACCCAGTACTTC.

CDR3 in amino acids: CASSRTSGASYEQYF. CDR3 bases: TGTGCCAGCAGCCGGACTAGCGGGGCCTCCTACGAGCAGTACTTC. The chain combines TRBV7-2 with TRBJ2-7; 12 bases are shared with TRBD2. The CDR3 is made up of 15 amino acids. CDR1 and CDR2 (germline): SGHTA, FQGNSA. Trimming took 5 bases from V and 0 from J; bases not matched to a gene: 2.

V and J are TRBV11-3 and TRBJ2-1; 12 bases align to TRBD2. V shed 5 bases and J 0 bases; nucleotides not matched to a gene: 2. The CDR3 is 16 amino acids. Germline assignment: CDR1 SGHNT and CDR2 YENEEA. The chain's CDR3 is CASSRLAGASYNEQFF. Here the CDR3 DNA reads TGTGCCAGCAGCCGACTAGCGGGGGCCTCCTACAATGAGCAGTTCTTC.

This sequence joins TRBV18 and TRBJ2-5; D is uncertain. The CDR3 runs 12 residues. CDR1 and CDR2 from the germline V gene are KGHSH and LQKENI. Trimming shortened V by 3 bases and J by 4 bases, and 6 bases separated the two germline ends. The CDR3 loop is CASSPPLETQYF. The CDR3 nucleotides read TGTGCCAGCTCACCTCCATTAGAGACCCAGTACTTC.

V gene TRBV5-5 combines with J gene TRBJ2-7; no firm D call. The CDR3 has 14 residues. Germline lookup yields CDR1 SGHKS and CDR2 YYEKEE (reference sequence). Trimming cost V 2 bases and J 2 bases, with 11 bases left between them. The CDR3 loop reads CASSFGQTAYEQYF. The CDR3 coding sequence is TGTGCCAGCAGCTTTGGTCAGACTGCCTACGAGCAGTACTTC.

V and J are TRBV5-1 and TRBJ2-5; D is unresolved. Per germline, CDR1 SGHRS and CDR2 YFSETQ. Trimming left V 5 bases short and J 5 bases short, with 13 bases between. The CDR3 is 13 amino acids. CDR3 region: CASRVSSSETQYF. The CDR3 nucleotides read TGCGCCAGCAGAGTCTCCTCCAGTGAGACCCAGTACTTC.

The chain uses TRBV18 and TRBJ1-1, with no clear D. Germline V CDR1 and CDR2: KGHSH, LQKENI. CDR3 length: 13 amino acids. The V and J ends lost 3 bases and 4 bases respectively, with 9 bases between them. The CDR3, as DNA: TGTGCCAGCTCACCCCTTCTGTCCACTGAAGCTTTCTTT. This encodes CASSPLLSTEAFF.

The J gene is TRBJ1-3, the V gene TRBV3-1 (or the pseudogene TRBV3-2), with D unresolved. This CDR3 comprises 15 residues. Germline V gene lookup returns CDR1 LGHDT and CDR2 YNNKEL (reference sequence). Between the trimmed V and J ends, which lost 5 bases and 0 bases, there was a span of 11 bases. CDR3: CASSLTAASGNTIYF. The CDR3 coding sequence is TGTGCCAGCAGCTTAACCGCGGCCTCTGGAAACACCATATATTTT.

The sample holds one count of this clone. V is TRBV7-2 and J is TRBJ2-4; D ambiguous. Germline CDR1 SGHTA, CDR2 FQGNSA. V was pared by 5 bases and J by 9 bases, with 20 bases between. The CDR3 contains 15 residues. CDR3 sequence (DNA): TGTGCCAGCAGCCCAGACATCGGTATTGGTGTCATTCAGTACTTC. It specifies CASSPDIGIGVIQYF.

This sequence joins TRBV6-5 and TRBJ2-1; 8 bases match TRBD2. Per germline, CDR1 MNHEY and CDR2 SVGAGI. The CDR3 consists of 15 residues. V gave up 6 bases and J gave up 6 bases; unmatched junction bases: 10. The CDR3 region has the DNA TGTGCCAGCAGACCTCAGCGGGAGAGTCGCAATGAGCAGTTCTTC. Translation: CASRPQRESRNEQFF.